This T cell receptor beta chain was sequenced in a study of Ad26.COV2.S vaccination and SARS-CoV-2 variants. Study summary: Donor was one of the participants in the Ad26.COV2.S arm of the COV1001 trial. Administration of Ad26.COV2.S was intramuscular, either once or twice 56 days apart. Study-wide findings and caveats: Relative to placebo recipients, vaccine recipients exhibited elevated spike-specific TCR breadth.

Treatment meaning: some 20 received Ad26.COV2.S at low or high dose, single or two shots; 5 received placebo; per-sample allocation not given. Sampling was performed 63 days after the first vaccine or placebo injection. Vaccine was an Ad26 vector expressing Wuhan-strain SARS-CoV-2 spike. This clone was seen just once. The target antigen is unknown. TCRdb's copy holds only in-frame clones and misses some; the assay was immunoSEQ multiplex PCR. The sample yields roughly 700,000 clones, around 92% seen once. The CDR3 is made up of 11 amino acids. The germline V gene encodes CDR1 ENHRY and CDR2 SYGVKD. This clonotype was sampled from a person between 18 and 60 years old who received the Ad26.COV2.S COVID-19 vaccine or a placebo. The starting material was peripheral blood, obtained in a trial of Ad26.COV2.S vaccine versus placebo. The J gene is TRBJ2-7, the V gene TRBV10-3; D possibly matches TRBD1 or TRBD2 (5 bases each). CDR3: CVVRGEGEQYF. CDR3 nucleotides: TGTGTGGTGAGGGGAGAGGGCGAGCAGTACTTC.